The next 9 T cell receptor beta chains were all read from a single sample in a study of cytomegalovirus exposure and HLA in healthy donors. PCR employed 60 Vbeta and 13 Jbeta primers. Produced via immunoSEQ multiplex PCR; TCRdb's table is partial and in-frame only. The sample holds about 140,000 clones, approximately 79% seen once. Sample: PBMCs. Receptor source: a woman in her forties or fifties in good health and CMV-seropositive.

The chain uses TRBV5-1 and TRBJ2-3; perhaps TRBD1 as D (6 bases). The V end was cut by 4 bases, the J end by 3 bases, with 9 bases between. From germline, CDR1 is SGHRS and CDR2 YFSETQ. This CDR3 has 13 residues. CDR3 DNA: TGCGCCAGCAGCCGCGGACAGACAGATACGCAGTATTTT. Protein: CASSRGQTDTQYF.

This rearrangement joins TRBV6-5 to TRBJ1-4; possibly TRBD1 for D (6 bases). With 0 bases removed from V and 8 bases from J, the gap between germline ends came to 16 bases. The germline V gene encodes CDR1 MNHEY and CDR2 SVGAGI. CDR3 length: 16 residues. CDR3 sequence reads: CASSYSVGQGREKLFF. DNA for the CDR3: TGTGCCAGCAGTTACTCTGTTGGGCAGGGGCGGGAAAAACTGTTTTTT.

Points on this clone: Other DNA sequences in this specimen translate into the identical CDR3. CDR3 DNA sequence: TGTGCCAGCAGCCTAGGGACAGGGGCCCGTCAGCCCCAGCATTTT. Amino acids: CASSLGTGARQPQHF. The gene calls are TRBV7-7 and TRBJ1-5; 10 bases line up with TRBD1. The germline V gene encodes CDR1 SSHAT and CDR2 FNYEAQ (reference sequence). V shed 5 bases, J shed 6 bases, and the junction held 7 bases outside the gene matches. The CDR3 covers 15 residues.

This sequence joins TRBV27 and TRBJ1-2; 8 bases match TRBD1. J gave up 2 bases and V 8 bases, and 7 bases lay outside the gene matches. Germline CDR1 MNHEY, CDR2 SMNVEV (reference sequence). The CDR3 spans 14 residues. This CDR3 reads CASYTWTGNYGYTF. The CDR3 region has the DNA TGTGCCAGCTATACATGGACAGGGAACTATGGCTACACCTTC.

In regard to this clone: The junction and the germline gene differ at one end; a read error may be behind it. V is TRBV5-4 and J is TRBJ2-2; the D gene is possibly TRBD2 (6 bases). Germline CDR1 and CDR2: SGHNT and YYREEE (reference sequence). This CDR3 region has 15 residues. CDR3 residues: CASSLGGAGTGGLFF. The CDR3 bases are TGTGCCAGCAGCTTGGGGGGAGCGGGCACCGGGGGGCTGTTTTTT.

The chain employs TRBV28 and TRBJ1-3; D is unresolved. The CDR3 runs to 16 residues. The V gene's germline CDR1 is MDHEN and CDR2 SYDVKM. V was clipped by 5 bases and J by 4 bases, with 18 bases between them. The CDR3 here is CASSPLFTSLGNTIYF. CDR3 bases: TGTGCCAGCAGTCCACTATTTACCTCCCTCGGAAACACCATATATTTT.

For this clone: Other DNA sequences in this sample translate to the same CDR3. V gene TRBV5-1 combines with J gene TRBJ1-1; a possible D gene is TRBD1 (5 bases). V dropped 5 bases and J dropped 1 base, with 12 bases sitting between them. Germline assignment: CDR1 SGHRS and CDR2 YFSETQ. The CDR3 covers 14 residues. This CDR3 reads CASSPGTANTEAFF. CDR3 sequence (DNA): TGCGCCAGCAGTCCCGGGACTGCGAACACTGAAGCTTTCTTT.

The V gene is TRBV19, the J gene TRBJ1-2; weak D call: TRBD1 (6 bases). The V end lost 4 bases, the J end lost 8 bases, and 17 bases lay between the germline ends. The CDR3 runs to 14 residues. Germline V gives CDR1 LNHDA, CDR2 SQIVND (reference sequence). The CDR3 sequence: CASSNQGTRSGYTF. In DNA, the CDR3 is TGTGCCAGTAGTAATCAGGGGACGCGGAGCGGCTACACCTTC.

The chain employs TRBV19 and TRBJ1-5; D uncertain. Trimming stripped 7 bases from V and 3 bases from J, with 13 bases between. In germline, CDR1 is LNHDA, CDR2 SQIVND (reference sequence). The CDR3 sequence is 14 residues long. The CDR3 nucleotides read TGTGCCAGTATCGCGGCTAACTCCAATCAGCCCCAGCATTTT. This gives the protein CASIAANSNQPQHF.